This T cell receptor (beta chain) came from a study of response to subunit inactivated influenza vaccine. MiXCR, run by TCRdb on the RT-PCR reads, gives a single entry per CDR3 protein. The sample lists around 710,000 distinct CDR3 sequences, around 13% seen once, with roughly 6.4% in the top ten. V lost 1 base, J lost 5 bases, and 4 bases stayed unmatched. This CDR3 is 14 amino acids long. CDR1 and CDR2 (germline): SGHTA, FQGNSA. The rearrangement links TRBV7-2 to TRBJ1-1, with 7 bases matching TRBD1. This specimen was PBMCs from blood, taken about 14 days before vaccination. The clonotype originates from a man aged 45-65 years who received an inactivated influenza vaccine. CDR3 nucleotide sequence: TGTGCCAGCAGCTTAGGTCCAGGGGGGACTGAAGCTTTCTTT. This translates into CASSLGPGGTEAFF.